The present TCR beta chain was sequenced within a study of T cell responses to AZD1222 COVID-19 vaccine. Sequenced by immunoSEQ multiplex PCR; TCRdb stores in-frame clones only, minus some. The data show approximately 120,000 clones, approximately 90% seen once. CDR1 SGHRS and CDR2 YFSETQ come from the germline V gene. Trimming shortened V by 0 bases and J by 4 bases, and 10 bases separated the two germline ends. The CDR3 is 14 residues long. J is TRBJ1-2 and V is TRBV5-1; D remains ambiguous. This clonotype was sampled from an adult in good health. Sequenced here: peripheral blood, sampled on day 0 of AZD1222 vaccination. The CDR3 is CASSLEPVSYGYTF. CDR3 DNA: TGCGCCAGCAGCTTGGAGCCGGTATCCTATGGCTACACCTTC.